Listed below are T cell receptor beta chains from one sample, sequenced in a study of OX40 agonist ivuxolimab in advanced cancers. Profiled with immunoSEQ multiplex PCR; TCRdb holds only in-frame clones, not every one. Of approximately 32,000 clones in the sample, roughly 90% were seen once. The sample in question was CD4+ or CD8+ T cells sorted from blood, obtained in a trial of the OX40 agonist ivuxolimab. The receptors were sampled from an adult with an advanced solid tumor such as melanoma, head and neck, liver or kidney cancer. Both conserved end residues are part of each CDR3.

V: TRBV11-3
length: 14
CDR3: CASSASQGGYGYTF

V: TRBV28
length: 12
CDR3: CASSLPLQKQFF

V: TRBV19
length: 16
CDR3: CASSHYSGRGADTQYF

V: TRBV10-2
length: 16
CDR3: CASSEIYVGRTHEQYF

V: TRBV5-4
length: 15
CDR3: CASSFGGGPRNEQFF

V: TRBV18
length: 14
CDR3: CASSPGGGYNEQFF

V: TRBV10-3
length: 15
CDR3: CAISDGGRSSNEQFF

V: TRBV5-1
length: 13
CDR3: CASSLRFENEQFF

V: TRBV27
length: 14
CDR3: CASSSPGLAGPQFF

V: TRBV11-3
length: 15
CDR3: CASSLGQGALDTQYF

V: TRBV28
length: 15
CDR3: CASSTVKGLQETQYF

V: TRBV11-3
length: 14
CDR3: CASSKDRGQETQYF

V: TRBV11-3
length: 15
CDR3: CASSPGLAGGDEQFF

V: TRBV2
length: 14
CDR3: CASSGGGWNERQFF

V: TRBV11-2
length: 13
CDR3: CASSLDRPQPQHF

V: TRBV4-2
length: 15
CDR3: CASSQEAGLNTEAFF

V: TRBV5-1
length: 14
CDR3: CASSLDVLSYEQYF

V: TRBV4-3
length: 17
CDR3: CASSYRTGGSAKNIQYF

V: TRBV5-4
length: 13
CDR3: CASSTDGTGELFF

V: TRBV5-6
length: 12
CDR3: CASSPLADTQYF

V: TRBV29-1
length: 14
CDR3: CSVAAGGNTDTQYF

V: TRBV6-9
length: 13
CDR3: CASRARGSYGYTF

V: TRBV10-3
length: 13
CDR3: CAISVDRGRGYTF

V: TRBV27
length: 17
CDR3: CASSSPVQGQVNGELFF

V: TRBV14
length: 18
CDR3: CASSQVGIRERRRSGYTF

V: TRBV7-9
length: 15
CDR3: CASSWWGGSYNEQFF

V: TRBV7-9
length: 15
CDR3: CASSTPRGENTEAFF

V: TRBV18
length: 13
CDR3: CASSPRTDYGYTF

V: TRBV10-3
length: 12
CDR3: CAISASGRGYTF

V: TRBV7-2
length: 18
CDR3: CASSSYRFRDRVVQEQFF

V: TRBV18
length: 13
CDR3: CASSPGLGYEQYF

V: TRBV5-1
length: 15
CDR3: CASSLAATIVETQYF

V: TRBV15
length: 14
CDR3: CATGRIPISYEQYF

V: TRBV10-3
length: 17
CDR3: CAISELVRDSNTGELFF

V: TRBV18
length: 18
CDR3: CASSLRRSTGVDTGELFF

V: TRBV5-1
length: 15
CDR3: CASSLQGLLNTEAFF

V: TRBV6-5
length: 15
CDR3: CASRRGTVSNQPQHF

V: TRBV19
length: 15
CDR3: CASSIPSGRAGEQFF

V: TRBV15
length: 16
CDR3: CATSRDWTGGFNEQFF

V: TRBV6-6
length: 14
CDR3: CASSFREYQETQYF

V: TRBV11-2
length: 17
CDR3: CASSAKPGRSVTDTQYF

V: TRBV27
length: 14
CDR3: CASSLKGRYNEQFF

V: TRBV30
length: 16
CDR3: CAWSAPRRGAGETQYF

V: TRBV7-7
length: 17
CDR3: CASSPGGGGTTNEKLFF

V: TRBV5-1
length: 14
CDR3: CASSSGQGDQPQHF

V: TRBV6-4
length: 14
CDR3: CASSHLGQGEGYTF

V: TRBV2
length: 12
CDR3: CASAGGEYTQYF

V: TRBV7-3
length: 15
CDR3: CASSLTSGTAAGYTF

V: TRBV5-1
length: 11
CDR3: CASSLEDGYTF

V: TRBV7-9
length: 16
CDR3: CASSFGGRNSYNEQFF

V: TRBV5-1
length: 16
CDR3: CASSFPLRGSSHEQYF

V: TRBV30
length: 14
CDR3: CAWSFGQPSYGYTF

V: TRBV25-1
length: 13
CDR3: CASRGQTSYEQYF